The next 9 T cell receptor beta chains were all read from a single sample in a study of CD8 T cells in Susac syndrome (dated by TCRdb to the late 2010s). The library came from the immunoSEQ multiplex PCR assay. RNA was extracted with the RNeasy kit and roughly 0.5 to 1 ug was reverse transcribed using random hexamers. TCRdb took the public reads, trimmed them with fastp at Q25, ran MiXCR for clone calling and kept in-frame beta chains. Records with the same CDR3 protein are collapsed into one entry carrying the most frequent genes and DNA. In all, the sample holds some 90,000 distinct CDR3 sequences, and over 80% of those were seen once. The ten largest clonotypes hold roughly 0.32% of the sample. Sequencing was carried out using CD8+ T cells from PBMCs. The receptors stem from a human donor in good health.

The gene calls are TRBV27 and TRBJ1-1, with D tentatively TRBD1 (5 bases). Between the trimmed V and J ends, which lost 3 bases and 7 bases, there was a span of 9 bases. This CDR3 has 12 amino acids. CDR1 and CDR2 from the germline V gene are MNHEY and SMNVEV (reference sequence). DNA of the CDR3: TGTGCCAGCAGTTTGAGGGGTAGTGAAGCTTTCTTT. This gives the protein CASSLRGSEAFF.

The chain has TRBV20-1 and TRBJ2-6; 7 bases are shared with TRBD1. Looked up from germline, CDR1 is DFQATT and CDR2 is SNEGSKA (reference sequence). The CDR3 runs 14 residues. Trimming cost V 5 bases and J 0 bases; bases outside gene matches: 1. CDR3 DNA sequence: TGCAGTGCTTCAGGGGGCTCTGGGGCCAACGTCCTGACTTTC. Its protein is CSASGGSGANVLTF.

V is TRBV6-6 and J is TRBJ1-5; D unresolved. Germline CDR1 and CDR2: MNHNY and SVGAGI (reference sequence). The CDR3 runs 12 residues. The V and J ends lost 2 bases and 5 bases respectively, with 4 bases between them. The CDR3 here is CASSYPDQPQHF. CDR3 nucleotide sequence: TGTGCCAGCAGTTACCCCGATCAGCCCCAGCATTTT.

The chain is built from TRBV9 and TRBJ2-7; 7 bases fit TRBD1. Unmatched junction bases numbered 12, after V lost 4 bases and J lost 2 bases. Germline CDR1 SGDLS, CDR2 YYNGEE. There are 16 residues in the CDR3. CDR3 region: CASSKPGQFPPYEQYF. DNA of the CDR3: TGTGCCAGCAGCAAACCGGGACAGTTCCCGCCCTACGAGCAGTACTTC.

The DNA for the CDR3 is TGCAGCGTTGACCCGGGAGGTGGGGGAGAAGGCCAAAAACTGTTTTTT. Translation: CSVDPGGGGEGQKLFF. The J gene is TRBJ1-4, the V gene TRBV29-1; a weak D match, TRBD1 (5 bases). V was trimmed by 3 bases and J by 9 bases, leaving 23 bases between them. This CDR3 has 16 residues. The germline gives CDR1 SQVTM, CDR2 ANQGSEA.

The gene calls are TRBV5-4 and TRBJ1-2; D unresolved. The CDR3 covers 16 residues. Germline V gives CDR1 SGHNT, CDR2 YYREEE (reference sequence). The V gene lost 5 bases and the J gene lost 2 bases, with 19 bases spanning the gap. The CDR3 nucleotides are TGTGCCAGCAGACATAGTGACTCCCCCGACAACTATGGCTACACCTTC. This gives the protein CASRHSDSPDNYGYTF.

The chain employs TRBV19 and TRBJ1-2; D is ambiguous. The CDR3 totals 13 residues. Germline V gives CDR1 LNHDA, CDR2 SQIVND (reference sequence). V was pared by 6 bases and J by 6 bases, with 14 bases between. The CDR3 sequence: CASSLAEVDGYTF. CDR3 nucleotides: TGTGCCAGTAGCCTCGCGGAGGTGGATGGCTACACCTTC.

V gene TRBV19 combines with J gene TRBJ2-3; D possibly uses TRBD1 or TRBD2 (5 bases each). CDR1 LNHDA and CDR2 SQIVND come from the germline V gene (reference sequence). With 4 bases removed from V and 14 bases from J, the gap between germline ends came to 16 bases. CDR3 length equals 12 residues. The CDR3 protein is CASSTTTGGPYF. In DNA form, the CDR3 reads TGTGCCAGTAGTACTACTACAGGCGGGCCGTATTTT.

This CDR3 is CASSKRIGGGLNSNQPQHF. The DNA for the CDR3 is TGTGCCAGCAGCAAACGGATCGGGGGGGGCTTAAATAGCAATCAGCCCCAGCATTTT. The V call is TRBV21-1, the J call TRBJ1-5; no DNA check was done on the table's D call, TRBD1. TRBV21-1 is recorded as a pseudogene. This CDR3 spans 19 amino acids.